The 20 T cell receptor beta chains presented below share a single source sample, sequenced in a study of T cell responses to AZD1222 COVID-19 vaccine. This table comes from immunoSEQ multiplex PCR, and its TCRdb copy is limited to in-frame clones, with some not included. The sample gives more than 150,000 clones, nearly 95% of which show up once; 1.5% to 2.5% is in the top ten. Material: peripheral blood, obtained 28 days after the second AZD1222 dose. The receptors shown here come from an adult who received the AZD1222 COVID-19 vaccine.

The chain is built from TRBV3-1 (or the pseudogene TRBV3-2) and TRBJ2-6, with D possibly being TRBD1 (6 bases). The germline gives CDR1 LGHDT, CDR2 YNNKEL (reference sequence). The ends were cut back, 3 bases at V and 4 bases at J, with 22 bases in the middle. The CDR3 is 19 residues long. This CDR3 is CASSQPQGESIVGANVLTF. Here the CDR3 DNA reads TGTGCCAGCAGCCAGCCACAGGGAGAGTCAATTGTGGGGGCCAACGTCCTGACTTTC.

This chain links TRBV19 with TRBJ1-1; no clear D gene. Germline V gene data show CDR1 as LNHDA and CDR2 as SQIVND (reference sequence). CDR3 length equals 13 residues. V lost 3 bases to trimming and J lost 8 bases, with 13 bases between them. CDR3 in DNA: TGTGCCAGTAGTATGGGAACGTTGGGGGAAGCTTTCTTT. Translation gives CASSMGTLGEAFF.

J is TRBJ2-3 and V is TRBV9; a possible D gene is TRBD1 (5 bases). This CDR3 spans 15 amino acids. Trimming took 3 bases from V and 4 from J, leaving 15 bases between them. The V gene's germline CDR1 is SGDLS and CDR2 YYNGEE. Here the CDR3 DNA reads TGTGCCAGCAGCGCCAGGGATAGAACCGCAGATACGCAGTATTTT. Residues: CASSARDRTADTQYF.

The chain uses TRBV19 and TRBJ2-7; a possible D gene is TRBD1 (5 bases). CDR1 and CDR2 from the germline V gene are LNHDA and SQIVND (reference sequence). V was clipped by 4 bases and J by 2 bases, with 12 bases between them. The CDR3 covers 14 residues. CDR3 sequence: CASSTSDTTYEQYF. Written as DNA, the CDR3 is TGTGCCAGTAGTACGTCGGACACAACCTACGAGCAGTACTTC. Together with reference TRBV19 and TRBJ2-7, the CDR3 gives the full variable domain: DGGITQSPKYLFRKEGQNVTLSCEQNLNHDAMYWYRQDPGQGLRLIYYSQIVNDFQKGDIAEGYSVSREKKESFPLTVTSAQKNPTAFYLCASSTSDTTYEQYFGPGTRLTVT.

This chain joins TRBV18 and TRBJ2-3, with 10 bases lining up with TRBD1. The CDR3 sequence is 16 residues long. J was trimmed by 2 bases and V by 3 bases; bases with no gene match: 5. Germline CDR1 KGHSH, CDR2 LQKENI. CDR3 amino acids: CASSPPGQGSTDTQYF. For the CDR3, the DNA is TGTGCCAGCTCACCCCCGGGACAGGGGTCCACAGATACGCAGTATTTT.

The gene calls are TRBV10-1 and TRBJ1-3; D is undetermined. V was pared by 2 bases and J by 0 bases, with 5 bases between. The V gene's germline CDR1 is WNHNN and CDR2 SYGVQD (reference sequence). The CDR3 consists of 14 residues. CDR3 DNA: TGCGCCAGCAGTGAGACGGTCTCTGGAAACACCATATATTTT. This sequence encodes CASSETVSGNTIYF.

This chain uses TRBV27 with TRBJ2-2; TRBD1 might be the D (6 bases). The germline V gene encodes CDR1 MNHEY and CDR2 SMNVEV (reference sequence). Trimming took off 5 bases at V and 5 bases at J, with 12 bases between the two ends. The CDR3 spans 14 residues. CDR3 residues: CASSPRTVTGELFF. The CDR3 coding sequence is TGTGCCAGCAGTCCCCGGACAGTGACCGGGGAGCTGTTTTTT.

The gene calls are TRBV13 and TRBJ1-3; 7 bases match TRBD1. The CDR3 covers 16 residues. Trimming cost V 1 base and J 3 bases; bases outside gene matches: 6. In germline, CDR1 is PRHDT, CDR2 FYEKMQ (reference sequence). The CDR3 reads CASSLEPGGVGNTIYF. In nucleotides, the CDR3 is TGTGCCAGCAGCTTAGAACCAGGGGGTGTTGGAAACACCATATATTTT. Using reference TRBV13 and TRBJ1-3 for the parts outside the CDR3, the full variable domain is AAGVIQSPRHLIKEKRETATLKCYPIPRHDTVYWYQQGPGQDPQFLISFYEKMQSDKGSIPDRFSAQQFSDYHSELNMSSLELGDSALYFCASSLEPGGVGNTIYFGEGSWLTVV.

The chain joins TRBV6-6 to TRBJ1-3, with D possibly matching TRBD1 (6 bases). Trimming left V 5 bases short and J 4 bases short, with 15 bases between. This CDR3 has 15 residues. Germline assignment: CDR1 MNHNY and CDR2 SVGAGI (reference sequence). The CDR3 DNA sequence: TGTGCCAGCAGTCAACAGGCAGGGGTCGGAAACACCATATATTTT. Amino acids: CASSQQAGVGNTIYF.

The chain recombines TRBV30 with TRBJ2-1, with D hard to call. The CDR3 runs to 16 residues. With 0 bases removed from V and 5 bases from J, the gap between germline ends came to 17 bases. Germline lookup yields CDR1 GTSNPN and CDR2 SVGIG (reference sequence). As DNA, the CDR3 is TGTGCCTGGAGTGTACTTTTCAGGTCCCGACACAATGAGCAGTTCTTC. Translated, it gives CAWSVLFRSRHNEQFF.

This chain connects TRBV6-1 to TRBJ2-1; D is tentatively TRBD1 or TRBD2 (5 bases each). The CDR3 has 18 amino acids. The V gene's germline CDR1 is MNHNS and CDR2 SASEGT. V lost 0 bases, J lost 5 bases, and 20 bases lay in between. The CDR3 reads CASSEARRAGSEHNEQFF. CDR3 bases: TGTGCCAGCAGTGAAGCTAGGCGGGCAGGGAGCGAGCACAATGAGCAGTTCTTC.

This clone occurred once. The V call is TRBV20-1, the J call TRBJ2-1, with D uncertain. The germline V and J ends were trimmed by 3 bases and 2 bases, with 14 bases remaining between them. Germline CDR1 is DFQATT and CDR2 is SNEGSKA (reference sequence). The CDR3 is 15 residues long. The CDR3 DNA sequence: TGCAGTGCTAGTAGTATACAACGGCCCTACAATGAGCAGTTCTTC. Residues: CSASSIQRPYNEQFF.

Written as DNA, the CDR3 is TGTGCCAGCAGTTACTCGCCTAGCGGGCAAGAGACCCAGTACTTC. Translated: CASSYSPSGQETQYF. The chain links TRBV6-2 or TRBV6-3 to TRBJ2-5, with 8 bases matching TRBD2. This CDR3 is built from 15 residues. J lost 2 bases, V lost 0 bases, and 2 bases had no gene match. Germline CDR1 MNHEY, CDR2 SVGEGT.

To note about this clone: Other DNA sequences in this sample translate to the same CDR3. CDR3 DNA: TGTGCCAGCAGCCAAGAGGGAGGGAATTCACCCCTCCACTTT. Translating gives CASSQEGGNSPLHF. V and J are TRBV4-2 and TRBJ1-6; D unclear. Looked up from germline, CDR1 is LGHNA and CDR2 is YNFKEQ. Trimming removed 0 bases at V and 7 bases at J, with 7 bases between. The CDR3 is 14 amino acids.

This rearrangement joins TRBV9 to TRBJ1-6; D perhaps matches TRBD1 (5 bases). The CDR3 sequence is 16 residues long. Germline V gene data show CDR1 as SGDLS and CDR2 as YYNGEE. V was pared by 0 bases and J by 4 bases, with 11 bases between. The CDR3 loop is CASSVVAGNYNSPLHF. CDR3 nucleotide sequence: TGTGCCAGCAGCGTAGTGGCAGGGAATTATAATTCACCCCTCCACTTT.

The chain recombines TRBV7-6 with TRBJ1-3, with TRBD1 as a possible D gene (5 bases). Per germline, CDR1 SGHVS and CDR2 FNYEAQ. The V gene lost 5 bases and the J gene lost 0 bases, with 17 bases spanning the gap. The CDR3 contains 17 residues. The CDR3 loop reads CASSPEGSFLSGNTIYF. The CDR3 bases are TGTGCCAGCAGCCCCGAGGGGAGTTTCCTCTCTGGAAACACCATATATTTT. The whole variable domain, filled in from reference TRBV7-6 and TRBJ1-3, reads GAGVSQSPRYKVTKRGQDVALRCDPISGHVSLYWYRQALGQGPEFLTYFNYEAQQDKSGLPNDRFSAERPEGSISTLTIQRTEQRDSAMYRCASSPEGSFLSGNTIYFGEGSWLTVV.

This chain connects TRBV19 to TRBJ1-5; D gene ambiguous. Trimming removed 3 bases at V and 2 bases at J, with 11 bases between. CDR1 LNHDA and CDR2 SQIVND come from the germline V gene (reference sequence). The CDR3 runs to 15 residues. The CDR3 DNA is TGTGCCAGTAGTATGGAGGGTTGGGGCAATCAGCCCCAGCATTTT. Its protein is CASSMEGWGNQPQHF.

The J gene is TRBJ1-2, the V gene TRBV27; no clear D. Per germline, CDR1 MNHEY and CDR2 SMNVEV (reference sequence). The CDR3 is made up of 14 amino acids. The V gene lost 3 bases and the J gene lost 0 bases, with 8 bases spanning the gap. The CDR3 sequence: CASSFQGSNYGYTF. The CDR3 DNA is TGTGCCAGCAGTTTCCAAGGATCTAACTATGGCTACACCTTC.

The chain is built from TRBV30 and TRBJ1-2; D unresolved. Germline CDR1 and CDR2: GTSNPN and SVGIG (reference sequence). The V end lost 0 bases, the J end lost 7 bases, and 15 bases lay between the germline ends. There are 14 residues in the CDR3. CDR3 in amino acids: CAWSVIGSSAGYTF. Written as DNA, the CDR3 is TGTGCCTGGAGTGTTATAGGGTCCTCGGCTGGCTACACCTTC.

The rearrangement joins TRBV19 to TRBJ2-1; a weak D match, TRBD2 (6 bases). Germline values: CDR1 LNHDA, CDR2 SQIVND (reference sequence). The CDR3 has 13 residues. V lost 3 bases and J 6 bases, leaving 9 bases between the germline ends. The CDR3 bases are TGTGCCAGTAGTATTCAGGGAGGCAATGAGCAGTTCTTC. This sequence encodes CASSIQGGNEQFF.